This T cell receptor beta chain is from a study of shared clonotypes between healthy human individuals. Original analysis: ImmunoSEQ yielded junction-only sequences lacking quality scores, so filtering differed. Assay: immunoSEQ multiplex PCR; the TCRdb copy retains only in-frame clones and omits some. That table furnishes V, J and clone size, whereas the DNA furnished D and trimming. The table records 2 million to 3 million clones, 93% of them present only once. Germline lookup yields CDR1 MDHEN and CDR2 SYDVKM. The CDR3 totals 14 residues. The V and J ends lost 10 bases and 4 bases, in that order; junction bases with no gene match: 13. Study-wide results and limits: In contrast to clonotypes shared by all four donors, non-shared clonotypes had lower generation probabilities.

Of note for this clone: Its target is unknown.

The sample consisted of naive CD4+ T cells from PBMCs. Subset denoted: CD45RA+ positively selected. The receptor was derived from a man aged 18 to 29 in good health. Some clones in this sample may be carry-over from other donors' samples. V and J are TRBV28 and TRBJ2-7, with 7 bases matching TRBD2. The CDR3 coding sequence is TGTGCCACCTTAGGCCGGGAGCGGGAATACGAGCAGTACTTC. Residues: CATLGREREYEQYF.